Listed here are 12 T cell receptor beta chains from one sample, sequenced in a study of OX40 agonist ivuxolimab in advanced cancers. Here immunoSEQ multiplex PCR was the method, and the copy in TCRdb shows in-frame clones only, minus some. The sample consists of under 140,000 clones, approximately 89% of them appearing once. The material was CD4+ or CD8+ T cells sorted from blood, obtained in a trial of the OX40 agonist ivuxolimab. The receptor set was obtained from an adult with an advanced solid tumor such as melanoma, head and neck, liver or kidney cancer.

The rearrangement joins TRBV7-9 to TRBJ2-7; the match to TRBD1 covers 7 bases. This CDR3 comprises 14 residues. Unmatched junction bases numbered 6, after V lost 5 bases and J lost 2 bases. In germline, CDR1 is SEHNR, CDR2 FQNEAQ (reference sequence). CDR3 protein: CASSPGTATYEQYF. The CDR3 DNA follows: TGTGCCAGCAGCCCCGGGACAGCAACCTACGAGCAGTACTTC.

This chain joins TRBV30 and TRBJ2-1; the D call may be TRBD1 or TRBD2 (5 bases each). This CDR3 spans 12 amino acids. Trimming pared 4 bases from V and 11 bases from J, leaving 15 bases between. Germline values: CDR1 GTSNPN, CDR2 SVGIG (reference sequence). The CDR3 spells CAWTGTRQKQFF. The CDR3 DNA sequence: TGTGCCTGGACCGGGACGAGACAGAAGCAGTTCTTC.

The J gene is TRBJ1-4, the V gene TRBV9, with D possibly being TRBD1 (5 bases). CDR3 length: 16 residues. Germline V gives CDR1 SGDLS, CDR2 YYNGEE. V lost 4 bases and J lost 7, with 20 bases in between. The CDR3 spells CASSPRGWGFLEKLFF. The CDR3 DNA follows: TGTGCCAGCAGCCCTCGAGGTTGGGGGTTTCTTGAAAAACTGTTTTTT.

The chain has TRBV19 and TRBJ1-3; 8 nucleotides agree with TRBD1. V shed 6 bases, J shed 3 bases, and the junction held 7 bases outside the gene matches. Germline CDR1 is LNHDA and CDR2 is SQIVND (reference sequence). The CDR3 totals 15 residues. The CDR3 spells CASRAGGVGGNTIYF. As DNA, the CDR3 is TGTGCCAGTAGGGCAGGGGGCGTAGGTGGAAACACCATATATTTT.

This chain links TRBV6-1 with TRBJ2-2; 9 nucleotides match TRBD2. Per germline, CDR1 MNHNS and CDR2 SASEGT. This CDR3 region has 17 residues. The junction had 7 bases not matched to a gene; V was cut back by 3 bases and J by 2 bases. As DNA, the CDR3 is TGTGCCAGCAGTGACTTGAATAGCGGGAGAAACACCGGGGAGCTGTTTTTT. As protein: CASSDLNSGRNTGELFF.

This chain uses TRBV7-2 with TRBJ1-1, with TRBD1 matching over 10 bases. CDR3 length equals 14 residues. V shed 8 bases and J 6 bases; nucleotides not matched to a gene: 9. Per germline, CDR1 SGHTA and CDR2 FQGNSA. CDR3 loop: CASRRQGASAEAFF. CDR3 nucleotide sequence: TGTGCCAGCCGTCGACAGGGGGCAAGCGCTGAAGCTTTCTTT.

The V gene is TRBV5-5, the J gene TRBJ1-1; D uncertain. Germline V lookup: CDR1 SGHKS, CDR2 YYEKEE (reference sequence). The CDR3 runs to 14 residues. Trimming shortened V by 3 bases and J by 0 bases, and 9 bases separated the two germline ends. DNA of the CDR3: TGTGCCAGCAGCTCGGAAAGACTGAACACTGAAGCTTTCTTT. Its protein product is CASSSERLNTEAFF. The full variable domain, rest sourced from reference TRBV5-5 and TRBJ1-1, is DAGVTQSPTHLIKTRGQQVTLRCSPISGHKSVSWYQQVLGQGPQFIFQYYEKEERGRGNFPDRFSARQFPNYSSELNVNALLLGDSALYLCASSSERLNTEAFFGQGTRLTVV.

The chain uses TRBV7-6 and TRBJ2-5; D uncertain. The V gene lost 2 bases and the J gene lost 5 bases, with 15 bases spanning the gap. This CDR3 contains 15 residues. The V gene's germline CDR1 is SGHVS and CDR2 FNYEAQ. CDR3 DNA: TGTGCCAGCAGCTTATTTGGGCCCCCGAGGGAGACCCAGTACTTC. Translated: CASSLFGPPRETQYF.

The rearrangement uses TRBV20-1 and TRBJ2-3; D is possibly TRBD1 (5 bases). The CDR3 spans 11 residues. CDR1 and CDR2 (germline): DFQATT, SNEGSKA (reference sequence). In DNA, the CDR3 is TGCAGCGCAGGGTTCACAGATACGCAGTATTTT. Its protein is CSAGFTDTQYF.

The chain recombines TRBV29-1 with TRBJ2-3; D gene uncertain. V shed 4 bases and J shed 4 bases, with 9 bases lying between them. Per germline, CDR1 SQVTM and CDR2 ANQGSEA. The CDR3 is 12 amino acids. CDR3 nucleotides: TGCAGCGTTGGGAGTGGGGCAGATACGCAGTATTTT. This codes for CSVGSGADTQYF.

The rearrangement joins TRBV11-2 to TRBJ2-3; 7 nucleotides agree with TRBD1. Germline-derived CDR1 and CDR2 are SGHAT and FQNNGV. The V and J ends lost 5 bases and 2 bases, in that order; junction bases with no gene match: 7. The CDR3 spans 15 residues. This CDR3 is CASSPGTAITDTQYF. CDR3 nucleotides: TGTGCCAGCAGCCCCGGGACAGCCATCACAGATACGCAGTATTTT. Drawing the rest from reference TRBV11-2 and TRBJ2-3, the complete variable domain is EAGVAQSPRYKIIEKRQSVAFWCNPISGHATLYWYQQILGQGPKLLIQFQNNGVVDDSQLPKDRFSAERLKGVDSTLKIQPAKLEDSAVYLCASSPGTAITDTQYFGPGTRLTVL.

The rearrangement uses TRBV5-4 and TRBJ1-6; a weak D match, TRBD1 (5 bases). This CDR3 is 16 amino acids long. CDR1 and CDR2 from the germline V gene are SGHNT and YYREEE (reference sequence). Trimming left V 0 bases short and J 2 bases short, with 9 bases between. CDR3 region: CASSLGGSAYNSPLHF. The CDR3 DNA sequence: TGTGCCAGCAGCTTGGGGGGGTCCGCCTATAATTCACCCCTCCACTTT.